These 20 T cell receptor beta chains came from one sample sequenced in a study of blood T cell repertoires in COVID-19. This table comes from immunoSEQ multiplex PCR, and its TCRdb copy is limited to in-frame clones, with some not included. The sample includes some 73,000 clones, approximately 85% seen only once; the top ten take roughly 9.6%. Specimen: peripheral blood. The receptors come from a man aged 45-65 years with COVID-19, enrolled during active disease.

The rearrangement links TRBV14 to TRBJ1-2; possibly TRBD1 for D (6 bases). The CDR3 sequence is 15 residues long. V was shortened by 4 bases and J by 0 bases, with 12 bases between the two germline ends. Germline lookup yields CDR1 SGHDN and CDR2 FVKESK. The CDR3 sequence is CASSPWTAPNYGYTF. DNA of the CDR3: TGTGCCAGCAGCCCGTGGACAGCGCCTAACTATGGCTACACCTTC.

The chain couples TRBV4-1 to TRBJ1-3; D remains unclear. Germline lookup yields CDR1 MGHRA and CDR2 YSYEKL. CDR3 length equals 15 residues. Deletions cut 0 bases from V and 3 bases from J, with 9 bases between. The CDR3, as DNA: TGCGCCAGCAGCCAAGATGCGAACAGTGGAAACACCATATATTTT. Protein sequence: CASSQDANSGNTIYF.

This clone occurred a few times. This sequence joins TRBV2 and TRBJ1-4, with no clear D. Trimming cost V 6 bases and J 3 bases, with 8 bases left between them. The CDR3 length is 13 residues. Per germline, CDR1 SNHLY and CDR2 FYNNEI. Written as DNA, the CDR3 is TGTGCCAGCAGGCCCACACCTAATGAAAAACTGTTTTTT. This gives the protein CASRPTPNEKLFF. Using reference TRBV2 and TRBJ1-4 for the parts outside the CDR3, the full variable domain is EPEVTQTPSHQVTQMGQEVILRCVPISNHLYFYWYRQILGQKVEFLVSFYNNEISEKSEIFDDQFSVERPDGSNFTLKIRSTKLEDSAMYFCASRPTPNEKLFFGSGTQLSVL.

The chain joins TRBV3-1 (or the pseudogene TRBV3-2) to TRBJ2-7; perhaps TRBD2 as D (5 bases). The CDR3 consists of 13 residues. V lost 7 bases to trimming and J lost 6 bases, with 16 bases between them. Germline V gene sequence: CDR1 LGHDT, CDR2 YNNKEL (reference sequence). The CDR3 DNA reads TGTGCCAGCACCCCCGTGGCTAGCAGCGAGCAGTACTTC. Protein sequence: CASTPVASSEQYF.

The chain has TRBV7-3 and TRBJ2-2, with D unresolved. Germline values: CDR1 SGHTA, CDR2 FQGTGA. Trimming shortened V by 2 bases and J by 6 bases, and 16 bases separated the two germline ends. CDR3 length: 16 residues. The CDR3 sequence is CASSLWVPDTPGELFF. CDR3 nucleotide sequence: TGTGCCAGCAGCTTATGGGTCCCAGACACCCCCGGGGAGCTGTTTTTT.

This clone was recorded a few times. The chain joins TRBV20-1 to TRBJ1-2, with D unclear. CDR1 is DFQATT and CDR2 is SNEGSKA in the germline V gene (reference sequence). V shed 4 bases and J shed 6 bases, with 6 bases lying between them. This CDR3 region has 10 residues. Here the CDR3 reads CSAIPDGYTF. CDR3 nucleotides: TGCAGTGCTATCCCGGATGGCTACACCTTC.

Here the CDR3 reads CSASRAGYEQYF. CDR3 in DNA: TGCAGTGCTAGTAGGGCGGGATACGAGCAGTACTTC. This chain joins TRBV20-1 and TRBJ2-7, with a possible D match to TRBD2 (6 bases). Per the germline V gene, CDR1 is DFQATT and CDR2 is SNEGSKA (reference sequence). Trimming cost V 3 bases and J 4 bases, with 10 bases left between them. The CDR3 consists of 12 residues.

The CDR3 DNA is TGTGCCAGCAGCCTAAATCCCGGGAGCTCCTACAATGAGCAGTTCTTC. This encodes CASSLNPGSSYNEQFF. The V and J genes are TRBV7-6 and TRBJ2-1, with D perhaps matching TRBD2 (6 bases). V gave up 5 bases and J gave up 0 bases, with 14 bases separating them. CDR3 length: 16 amino acids. Germline lookup yields CDR1 SGHVS and CDR2 FNYEAQ. The full variable domain, completed using reference TRBV7-6 and TRBJ2-1, is GAGVSQSPRYKVTKRGQDVALRCDPISGHVSLYWYRQALGQGPEFLTYFNYEAQQDKSGLPNDRFSAERPEGSISTLTIQRTEQRDSAMYRCASSLNPGSSYNEQFFGPGTRLTVL.

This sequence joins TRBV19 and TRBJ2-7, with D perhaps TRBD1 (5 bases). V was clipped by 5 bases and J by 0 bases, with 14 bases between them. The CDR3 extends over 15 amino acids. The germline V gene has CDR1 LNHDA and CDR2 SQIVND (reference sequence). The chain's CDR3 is CASSQPQGFSYEQYF. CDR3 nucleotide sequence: TGTGCCAGTAGTCAACCTCAGGGCTTCTCCTACGAGCAGTACTTC.

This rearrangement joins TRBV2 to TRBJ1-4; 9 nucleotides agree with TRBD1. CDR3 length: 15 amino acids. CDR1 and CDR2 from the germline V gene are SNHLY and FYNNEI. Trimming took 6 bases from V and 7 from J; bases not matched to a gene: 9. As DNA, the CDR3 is TGTGCCAGCAGACCACAGGGGGCGCTGGGTGAAAAACTGTTTTTT. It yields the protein CASRPQGALGEKLFF.

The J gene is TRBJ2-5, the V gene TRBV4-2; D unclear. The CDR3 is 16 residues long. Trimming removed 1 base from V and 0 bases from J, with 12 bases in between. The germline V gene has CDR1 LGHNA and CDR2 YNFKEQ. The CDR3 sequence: CASSQGSSRYQETQYF. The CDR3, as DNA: TGTGCCAGCAGCCAAGGTAGCTCGAGGTACCAAGAGACCCAGTACTTC.

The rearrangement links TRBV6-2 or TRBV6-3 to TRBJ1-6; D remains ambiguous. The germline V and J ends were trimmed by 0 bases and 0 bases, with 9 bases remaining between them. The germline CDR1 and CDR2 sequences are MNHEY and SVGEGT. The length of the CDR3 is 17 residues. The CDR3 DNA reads TGTGCCAGCAGTTACTCGAGGGTCGGCTCCTATAATTCACCCCTCCACTTT. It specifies CASSYSRVGSYNSPLHF.

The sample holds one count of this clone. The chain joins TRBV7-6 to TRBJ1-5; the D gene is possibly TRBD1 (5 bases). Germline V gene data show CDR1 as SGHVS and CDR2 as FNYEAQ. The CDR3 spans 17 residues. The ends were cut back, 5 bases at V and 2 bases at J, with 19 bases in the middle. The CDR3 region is CASSKGAVEWGNQPQHF. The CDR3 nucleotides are TGTGCCAGCAGCAAAGGGGCGGTCGAGTGGGGCAATCAGCCCCAGCATTTT.

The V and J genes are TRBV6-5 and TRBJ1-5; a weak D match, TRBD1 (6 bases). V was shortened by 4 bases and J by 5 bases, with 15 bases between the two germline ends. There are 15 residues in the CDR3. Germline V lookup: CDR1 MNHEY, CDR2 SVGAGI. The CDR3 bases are TGTGCCAGCAGTTCAATCAACAGGGCCCATCAGCCCCAGCATTTT. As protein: CASSSINRAHQPQHF.

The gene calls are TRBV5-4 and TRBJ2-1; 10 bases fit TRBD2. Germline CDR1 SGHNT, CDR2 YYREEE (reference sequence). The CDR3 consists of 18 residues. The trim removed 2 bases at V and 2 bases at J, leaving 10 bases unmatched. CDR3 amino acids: CASSLGASGSPPYNEQFF. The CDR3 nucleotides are TGTGCCAGCAGCTTAGGTGCTAGCGGGAGCCCGCCCTACAATGAGCAGTTCTTC.

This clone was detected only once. This chain's CDR3 is CASSGGGGPIRGYTF. CDR3 DNA: TGTGCCAGCTCTGGGGGCGGGGGGCCCATTCGAGGCTACACCTTC. This chain links TRBV28 with TRBJ1-2, with TRBD1 as a possible D gene (6 bases). Trimming cost V 8 bases and J 8 bases, with 24 bases left between them. This CDR3 region has 15 residues. Germline-derived CDR1 and CDR2 are MDHEN and SYDVKM.

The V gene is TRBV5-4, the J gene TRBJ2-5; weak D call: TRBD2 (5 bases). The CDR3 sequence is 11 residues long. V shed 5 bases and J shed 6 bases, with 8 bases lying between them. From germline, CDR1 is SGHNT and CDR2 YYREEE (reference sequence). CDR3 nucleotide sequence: TGTGCCAGCAGTTGGGAGAAGACCCAGTACTTC. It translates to CASSWEKTQYF. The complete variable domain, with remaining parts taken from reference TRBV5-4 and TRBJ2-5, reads ETGVTQSPTHLIKTRGQQVTLRCSSQSGHNTVSWYQQALGQGPQFIFQYYREEENGRGNFPPRFSGLQFPNYSSELNVNALELDDSALYLCASSWEKTQYFGPGTRLLVL.

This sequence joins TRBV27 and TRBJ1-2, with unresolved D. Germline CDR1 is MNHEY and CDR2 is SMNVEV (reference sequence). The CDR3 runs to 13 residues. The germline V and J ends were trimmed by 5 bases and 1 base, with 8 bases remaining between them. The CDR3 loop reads CASSPGINYGYTF. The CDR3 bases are TGTGCCAGCAGTCCCGGGATTAACTATGGCTACACCTTC.

The CDR3 protein is CASSQGQGGETQYF. The CDR3 DNA reads as TGTGCCAGCAGCCAAGGACAGGGGGGGGAGACCCAGTACTTC. This chain links TRBV3-1 (or the pseudogene TRBV3-2) with TRBJ2-5; TRBD1 matches at 9 bases. Germline V gene sequence: CDR1 LGHDT, CDR2 YNNKEL (reference sequence). V lost 1 base, J lost 5 bases, and 2 bases stayed unmatched. This CDR3 is 14 amino acids long.

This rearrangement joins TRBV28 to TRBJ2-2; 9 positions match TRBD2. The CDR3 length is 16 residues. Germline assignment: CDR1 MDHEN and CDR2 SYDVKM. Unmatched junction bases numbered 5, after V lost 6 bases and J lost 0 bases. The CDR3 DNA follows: TGTGCCAGCAGCATTAGCGGGAGCGCGAACACCGGGGAGCTGTTTTTT. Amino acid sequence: CASSISGSANTGELFF.